This TCR beta chain was captured in a study of T cells in Graves' hyperthyroidism and ophthalmopathy. Study at large: Peripheral blood draws took place at initial diagnosis, ahead of any treatment.

The V and J ends lost 9 bases and 5 bases respectively, with 10 bases between them. CDR3 length: 12 amino acids. Germline-derived CDR1 and CDR2 are KGHDR and SFDVKD. Subjects aged 18 to 65 presented with newly diagnosed hyperthyroidism of less than 2 months' duration. Exclusion followed for patients with uncontrolled infection, other autoimmune disease, pregnancy or lactation. Around 10 ml of fresh peripheral blood supplied the PBMCs. In its sample, this clonotype was seen many times. Amplified TCR beta CDR3 regions derived from RNA transcripts. TCR CDR3 regions were first amplified by RT-PCR with HTBI primers. In TCRdb, the multiplex PCR reads were re-called with MiXCR into one record per CDR3 protein. In the table there are about 360,000 distinct CDR3 sequences, about 13% of which are singletons.

Sequenced sample: blood. The TCR was taken from a woman younger than 30 with Graves' hyperthyroidism. The chain links TRBV24-1 to TRBJ2-1; weak D call: TRBD1 (5 bases). The CDR3 DNA reads as TGTGCCACCGGCAGGGCTGACAATGAGCAGTTCTTC. It specifies CATGRADNEQFF.